The rows below give T cell receptor beta chains drawn from one sample of a study of Ad26.COV2.S vaccination and SARS-CoV-2 variants. Clones were read by immunoSEQ multiplex PCR, and TCRdb kept only the in-frame ones, dropping some. Here the sample spans 400,000 to 450,000 clones, about nine tenths being singletons. The material sequenced was peripheral blood, taken in a trial of Ad26.COV2.S vaccine versus placebo. The receptors were sampled from a person aged 18 to 65 who received the Ad26.COV2.S COVID-19 vaccine or a placebo. CDR3s include the opening cysteine and the closing phenylalanine or tryptophan. D genes are given only for firm matches. Clone sizes are given selectively: once, few, many, or a class where the clone is expanded.

j_call: TRBJ2-3; v_call: TRBV24-1; cdr3_length: 18; d_call: NA; clone_size: NA; cdr3_nt: TGTGCCACCAGTGACCCCTTACGGCCCGCCAAGATCACAGATACGCAGTATTTT; cdr3_aa: CATSDPLRPAKITDTQYF
j_call: TRBJ2-3; v_call: TRBV27; cdr3_length: 14; d_call: NA; clone_size: NA; cdr3_nt: TGTGCCAGCAGTCCCTGGACTCCCACAGATACGCAGTATTTT; cdr3_aa: CASSPWTPTDTQYF
j_call: TRBJ1-6; v_call: TRBV2; cdr3_length: 14; d_call: NA; clone_size: NA; cdr3_nt: TGTGCCAGCAGTGAAGGGGCCAATATGTTTCCCCTCCACTTT; cdr3_aa: CASSEGANMFPLHF
j_call: TRBJ2-5; v_call: TRBV6-5; cdr3_length: 13; d_call: NA; clone_size: NA; cdr3_nt: TGTGCCAGCAGTTACGGGGTAGAAGAGACCCAGTACTTC; cdr3_aa: CASSYGVEETQYF
j_call: TRBJ1-1; v_call: TRBV7-8; cdr3_length: 15; d_call: NA; clone_size: NA; cdr3_nt: TGTGCCAGCAGCCCAACCCGGGGGGCGAGCACTGAAGCTTTCTTT; cdr3_aa: CASSPTRGASTEAFF
j_call: TRBJ2-1; v_call: TRBV3-1/TRBV3-2; cdr3_length: 14; d_call: NA; clone_size: NA; cdr3_nt: TGTGCCAGCAGCCAAGTGATAGCCTACAATGAGCAGTTCTTC; cdr3_aa: CASSQVIAYNEQFF
j_call: TRBJ2-1; v_call: TRBV6-2/TRBV6-3; cdr3_length: 15; d_call: TRBD1; clone_size: NA; cdr3_nt: TGTGCCAGCAGTAACTGGACAGGGGCATACAATGAGCAGTTCTTC; cdr3_aa: CASSNWTGAYNEQFF
j_call: TRBJ2-6; v_call: TRBV6-1; cdr3_length: 16; d_call: NA; clone_size: NA; cdr3_nt: TGTGCCAGCAGTGAAACTTGGGGGTCTGGGGCCAACGTCCTGACTTTC; cdr3_aa: CASSETWGSGANVLTF
j_call: TRBJ2-3; v_call: TRBV11-2; cdr3_length: 17; d_call: NA; clone_size: NA; cdr3_nt: TGTGCCAGCAGCTTAGTCGGGCGGGGTCCTAGCACAGATACGCAGTATTTT; cdr3_aa: CASSLVGRGPSTDTQYF
j_call: TRBJ2-1; v_call: TRBV9; cdr3_length: 13; d_call: TRBD1; clone_size: NA; cdr3_nt: TGTGCCAGCAGGGACAGGCAAAGCAATGAGCAGTTCTTC; cdr3_aa: CASRDRQSNEQFF
j_call: TRBJ2-3; v_call: TRBV3-1/TRBV3-2; cdr3_length: 14; d_call: NA; clone_size: NA; cdr3_nt: TGTGCCAGCAGCCTGGGCGTTAGCACAGATACGCAGTATTTT; cdr3_aa: CASSLGVSTDTQYF
j_call: TRBJ1-2; v_call: TRBV12-3/TRBV12-4; cdr3_length: 13; d_call: TRBD1; clone_size: NA; cdr3_nt: TGTGCCAGCACCGGGACAGGACCCTTTGGCTACACCTTC; cdr3_aa: CASTGTGPFGYTF
j_call: TRBJ1-1; v_call: TRBV9; cdr3_length: 15; d_call: NA; clone_size: NA; cdr3_nt: TGTGCCAGCAGCGTAGGGGCTGTTCCGAACACTGAAGCTTTCTTT; cdr3_aa: CASSVGAVPNTEAFF
j_call: TRBJ1-5; v_call: TRBV7-8; cdr3_length: 15; d_call: NA; clone_size: NA; cdr3_nt: TGTGCCAGCAGCTTAGTTAGCACGGTCAATCAGCCCCAGCATTTT; cdr3_aa: CASSLVSTVNQPQHF
j_call: TRBJ2-3; v_call: TRBV5-1; cdr3_length: 16; d_call: TRBD2; clone_size: NA; cdr3_nt: TGCGCCAGCAGCCGAGGGACTAGCGGGGCTATAGATACGCAGTATTTT; cdr3_aa: CASSRGTSGAIDTQYF
j_call: TRBJ2-3; v_call: TRBV5-1; cdr3_length: 12; d_call: NA; clone_size: few; cdr3_nt: TGCGCCAGCAGCTGGACCACAGATACGCAGTATTTT; cdr3_aa: CASSWTTDTQYF
j_call: TRBJ1-5; v_call: TRBV5-5; cdr3_length: 14; d_call: TRBD1; clone_size: NA; cdr3_nt: TGTGCCAGCAGCTTCGGACAGGGGAGTCAGCCCCAGCATTTT; cdr3_aa: CASSFGQGSQPQHF
j_call: TRBJ2-3; v_call: TRBV4-3; cdr3_length: 14; d_call: NA; clone_size: NA; cdr3_nt: TGCGCCAGCAGCCAAGACGTTAACACAGATACGCAGTATTTT; cdr3_aa: CASSQDVNTDTQYF
j_call: TRBJ2-2; v_call: TRBV5-1; cdr3_length: 17; d_call: TRBD2; clone_size: NA; cdr3_nt: TGCGCCAGCAGCTTGCCGGGACTAGCGGGTGTACCCGGGGAGCTGTTTTTT; cdr3_aa: CASSLPGLAGVPGELFF
j_call: TRBJ2-7; v_call: TRBV28; cdr3_length: 14; d_call: TRBD1; clone_size: NA; cdr3_nt: TGTGCCAGCAGCACTGCGGGGACAGGGGTCGAGCAGTACTTC; cdr3_aa: CASSTAGTGVEQYF
j_call: TRBJ1-1; v_call: TRBV15; cdr3_length: 16; d_call: NA; clone_size: NA; cdr3_nt: TGTGCCACCAGCAGTGTCTCGAGCTTCATGAACACTGAAGCTTTCTTT; cdr3_aa: CATSSVSSFMNTEAFF
j_call: TRBJ1-5; v_call: TRBV6-5; cdr3_length: 16; d_call: NA; clone_size: NA; cdr3_nt: TGTGCCAGCAGTTACTCCCTCCCAGGCCGTAATCAGCCCCAGCATTTT; cdr3_aa: CASSYSLPGRNQPQHF
j_call: TRBJ2-7; v_call: TRBV6-2/TRBV6-3; cdr3_length: 13; d_call: NA; clone_size: NA; cdr3_nt: TGTGCCAGCAGTTACTCGGCGGTTTACGAGCAGTACTTC; cdr3_aa: CASSYSAVYEQYF
j_call: TRBJ2-2; v_call: TRBV12-5; cdr3_length: 13; d_call: NA; clone_size: NA; cdr3_nt: TGTGCTAGTGGTTTGGGGGACACCGGGGAGCTGTTTTTT; cdr3_aa: CASGLGDTGELFF
j_call: TRBJ1-2; v_call: TRBV30; cdr3_length: 15; d_call: TRBD1; clone_size: NA; cdr3_nt: TGTGCCTGGAAGGGACAGCCTACCCCTAACTATGGCTACACCTTC; cdr3_aa: CAWKGQPTPNYGYTF
j_call: TRBJ2-2; v_call: TRBV5-4; cdr3_length: 16; d_call: TRBD2; clone_size: NA; cdr3_nt: TGTGCCAGCAGCTCCCTCAGCGGGGGGGCGGCCGGGGAGCTGTTTTTT; cdr3_aa: CASSSLSGGAAGELFF
j_call: TRBJ1-2; v_call: TRBV6-2/TRBV6-3; cdr3_length: 12; d_call: NA; clone_size: NA; cdr3_nt: TGTGCCAGCAGTTACGGCGGGTATGGCTACACCTTC; cdr3_aa: CASSYGGYGYTF
j_call: TRBJ1-1; v_call: TRBV19; cdr3_length: 15; d_call: NA; clone_size: NA; cdr3_nt: TGTGCCAGTAGTATCGGATGGGGAGTTTCCACTGAAGCTTTCTTT; cdr3_aa: CASSIGWGVSTEAFF
j_call: TRBJ1-3; v_call: TRBV5-6; cdr3_length: 12; d_call: NA; clone_size: NA; cdr3_nt: TGTGCCAGCAGCTCACTTGGAAACACCATATATTTT; cdr3_aa: CASSSLGNTIYF
j_call: TRBJ2-7; v_call: TRBV4-3; cdr3_length: 15; d_call: NA; clone_size: NA; cdr3_nt: TGCGCCAGCAGCCAAGATAAACAGGCTGCTGGTGAGCAGTACTTC; cdr3_aa: CASSQDKQAAGEQYF
j_call: TRBJ1-6; v_call: TRBV23-1; cdr3_length: 18; d_call: NA; clone_size: NA; cdr3_nt: TGCGCCAGCAGTCAAAAGGCGGAGCGTGGCTCCTATAATTCACCCCTCCACTTT; cdr3_aa: CASSQKAERGSYNSPLHF
j_call: TRBJ1-3; v_call: TRBV18; cdr3_length: 20; d_call: TRBD1; clone_size: NA; cdr3_nt: TGTGCCAGCTCACCACTCGTGGTAGGGGGCAGAGCGAACTCTGGAAACACCATATATTTT; cdr3_aa: CASSPLVVGGRANSGNTIYF
j_call: TRBJ2-5; v_call: TRBV10-3; cdr3_length: 15; d_call: NA; clone_size: NA; cdr3_nt: TGTGCCATCAGTGAGACACCAGATAACCAAGAGACCCAGTACTTC; cdr3_aa: CAISETPDNQETQYF
j_call: TRBJ1-5; v_call: TRBV6-2/TRBV6-3; cdr3_length: 15; d_call: NA; clone_size: NA; cdr3_nt: TGTGCCAGCAGTTACGACAGGTGGGTGAATCAGCCCCAGCATTTT; cdr3_aa: CASSYDRWVNQPQHF
j_call: TRBJ2-7; v_call: TRBV4-3; cdr3_length: 13; d_call: NA; clone_size: NA; cdr3_nt: TGCGCCAGCAGCCAAGAGACGGAGTACGAGCAGTACTTC; cdr3_aa: CASSQETEYEQYF
j_call: TRBJ1-2; v_call: TRBV9; cdr3_length: 13; d_call: TRBD1; clone_size: NA; cdr3_nt: TGTGCCAGCAGCGGAAAGACAGGGTGGGGCTACACCTTC; cdr3_aa: CASSGKTGWGYTF
j_call: TRBJ1-5; v_call: TRBV2; cdr3_length: 15; d_call: NA; clone_size: few; cdr3_nt: TGTGCCAGCAGTGACATAGACTTTAGCAATCAGCCCCAGCATTTT; cdr3_aa: CASSDIDFSNQPQHF
j_call: TRBJ1-2; v_call: TRBV7-2; cdr3_length: 13; d_call: TRBD1; clone_size: NA; cdr3_nt: TGTGCCAGCAGTGGGGACAGGCCTCGGGGCTACACCTTC; cdr3_aa: CASSGDRPRGYTF
j_call: TRBJ2-7; v_call: TRBV4-3; cdr3_length: 16; d_call: NA; clone_size: few; cdr3_nt: TGCGCCAGCAGCCAAGACAGGGGCTCGAGGCCTTACGAGCAGTACTTC; cdr3_aa: CASSQDRGSRPYEQYF
j_call: TRBJ2-1; v_call: TRBV18; cdr3_length: 14; d_call: NA; clone_size: NA; cdr3_nt: TGTGCCAGCACCTATATAACGGATCGTGATGAGCAGTTCTTC; cdr3_aa: CASTYITDRDEQFF
j_call: TRBJ2-1; v_call: TRBV4-3; cdr3_length: 11; d_call: NA; clone_size: NA; cdr3_nt: TGCGCCAGCAGCCAGAGGGATGAGCAGTTCTTC; cdr3_aa: CASSQRDEQFF
j_call: TRBJ1-2; v_call: TRBV10-2; cdr3_length: 15; d_call: TRBD1; clone_size: NA; cdr3_nt: TGCGCCAGCAGTGCTGACAGGGTTTCAGCGCGGGGCTACACCTTC; cdr3_aa: CASSADRVSARGYTF
j_call: TRBJ2-1; v_call: TRBV19; cdr3_length: 13; d_call: TRBD1; clone_size: NA; cdr3_nt: TGTGCCAGTAGTACGCTGACAGGGAATGAGCAGTTCTTC; cdr3_aa: CASSTLTGNEQFF
j_call: TRBJ1-2; v_call: TRBV7-2; cdr3_length: 15; d_call: NA; clone_size: NA; cdr3_nt: TGTGCCAGCAGCTCGTCCGGGTCAGATAGCTATGGCTACACCTTC; cdr3_aa: CASSSSGSDSYGYTF
j_call: TRBJ1-2; v_call: TRBV4-1; cdr3_length: 12; d_call: NA; clone_size: NA; cdr3_nt: TGCGCCACGGGAGAAGGATACTATGGCTACACCTTC; cdr3_aa: CATGEGYYGYTF
j_call: TRBJ2-7; v_call: TRBV19; cdr3_length: 14; d_call: NA; clone_size: NA; cdr3_nt: TGTGCCAGTAGTTACCGGGACGGAACCTACGAGCAGTACTTC; cdr3_aa: CASSYRDGTYEQYF
j_call: TRBJ1-2; v_call: TRBV7-9; cdr3_length: 16; d_call: TRBD1; clone_size: NA; cdr3_nt: TGTGCCAGCAGCGTTTTAACAGGGGGAGTAAACTATGGCTACACCTTC; cdr3_aa: CASSVLTGGVNYGYTF
j_call: TRBJ1-1; v_call: TRBV7-6; cdr3_length: 15; d_call: NA; clone_size: NA; cdr3_nt: TGTGCCCATTACCGAGTCAAGGGTCGGGACACTGAAGCTTTCTTT; cdr3_aa: CAHYRVKGRDTEAFF